A single sample gave rise to the 25 T cell receptor beta chains below, sequenced in a study of T-cell reconstitution after alpha-beta-depleted transplantation in children. This sample's TCRbeta library carried unique molecular identifier barcodes. TCRdb independently ran MiXCR on the PCR reads; one entry per CDR3 protein. Of 350,000 to 500,000 distinct CDR3 sequences listed, roughly two fifths are singletons. This material consisted of PBMCs, taken before TCRalphabeta/CD19-depleted stem cell transplant. These receptors originate from a girl under 10 years old with aplastic anemia, due to receive a stem cell transplant.

This chain uses TRBV28 with TRBJ2-3, with D tentatively TRBD1 or TRBD2 (6 bases each). The germline gives CDR1 MDHEN, CDR2 SYDVKM. The CDR3 is 15 residues long. V gave up 4 bases and J gave up 2 bases, with 13 bases separating them. CDR3: CASSSAGQPTDTQYF. CDR3 sequence (DNA): TGTGCCAGCAGTTCCGCGGGACAACCCACAGATACGCAGTATTTT. Using reference TRBV28 and TRBJ2-3 for the parts outside the CDR3, the full variable domain is DVKVTQSSRYLVKRTGEKVFLECVQDMDHENMFWYRQDPGLGLRLIYFSYDVKMKEKGDIPEGYSVSREKKERFSLILESASTNQTSMYLCASSSAGQPTDTQYFGPGTRLTVL.

As for this clonotype: A clone one base away is much larger, so this may be a read error. The rearrangement joins TRBV7-3 to TRBJ2-7; perhaps D is TRBD1 or TRBD2 (6 bases each). The CDR3 spans 14 residues. In germline, CDR1 is SGHTA, CDR2 FQGTGA. The CDR3 DNA sequence: TGTGCCAGCAGCCCGGACAGACGGACTACGGAGCAGTCCTTC. It specifies CASSPDRRTTEQSF.

A few counts support this clonotype. CDR3: CSAPRWGSDTQYF. CDR3 DNA sequence: TGCAGTGCTCCGCGGTGGGGGTCAGATACGCAGTATTTT. The chain carries TRBV20-1 and TRBJ2-3; D tentatively reads TRBD1 or TRBD2 (5 bases each). The CDR3 covers 13 residues. V was shortened by 5 bases and J by 4 bases, with 13 bases between the two germline ends. Per germline, CDR1 DFQATT and CDR2 SNEGSKA (reference sequence).

The table lists this clonotype with a few counts. The chain carries TRBV7-2 and TRBJ2-2; the match to TRBD2 covers 7 bases. The CDR3 length is 15 residues. In germline, CDR1 is SGHTA, CDR2 FQGNSA. J gave up 4 bases and V 1 base, and 3 bases lay outside the gene matches. The CDR3 nucleotides read TGTGCCAGCAGCTTAGGGGGGGGAGGCACCGGGGAGCTGTTTTTT. Encoded protein: CASSLGGGGTGELFF.

This clonotype was found many times. The gene calls are TRBV5-1 and TRBJ2-7; 13 bases are a match to TRBD2. Germline CDR1 reads SGHRS; CDR2 reads YFSETQ. This CDR3 comprises 15 residues. Trimming at V came to 3 bases and at J to 4 bases, leaving 4 bases not matched to a gene. CDR3 sequence (DNA): TGCGCCAGCAGCTACGGACTAGCGGGAGCGTACGAGCAGTACTTC. This encodes CASSYGLAGAYEQYF.

The chain couples TRBV7-2 to TRBJ2-5; D not certain. V was cut by 1 base and J by 0 bases, with 12 bases left in between. The CDR3 is made up of 16 amino acids. Per germline, CDR1 SGHTA and CDR2 FQGNSA. The CDR3 here is CASSLGPPPYQETQYF. The DNA for the CDR3 is TGTGCCAGCAGCTTAGGGCCACCCCCGTACCAAGAGACCCAGTACTTC.

This clonotype was observed at least ten times. This chain links TRBV5-1 with TRBJ1-1; tentatively, D is TRBD1 (5 bases). This CDR3 spans 13 amino acids. V dropped 4 bases and J dropped 5 bases, with 12 bases sitting between them. Germline V lookup: CDR1 SGHRS, CDR2 YFSETQ. The CDR3 protein is CASSVGEGTEAFF. As DNA, the CDR3 is TGCGCCAGCAGCGTAGGGGAGGGGACTGAAGCTTTCTTT.

Notes on this clonotype: With a much larger clone just one base away, this may be a read error. The chain joins TRBV6-1 to TRBJ2-3; tentative D call: TRBD2 (6 bases). The germline CDR1 and CDR2 sequences are MNHNS and SASEGT. The CDR3 is made up of 17 amino acids. The CDR3 nucleotides read TGTGCCAGCAGTGAAAACTTCCGGGACTCCCGGGTAGATACGCAGTGTTTT. This encodes CASSENFRDSRVDTQCF.

This chain joins TRBV7-8 and TRBJ2-5; D may be TRBD2 (5 bases). From germline, CDR1 is SGHVS and CDR2 FQNEAQ. The CDR3 runs 14 residues. Deletions cut 0 bases from V and 3 bases from J, with 8 bases between. CDR3 in amino acids: CASSLAGLEETQYF. In DNA form, the CDR3 reads TGTGCCAGCAGCTTAGCAGGACTGGAAGAGACCCAGTACTTC. Combining the CDR3 with reference TRBV7-8 and TRBJ2-5 gives the whole variable domain GAGVSQSPRYKVAKRGQDVALRCDPISGHVSLFWYQQALGQGPEFLTYFQNEAQLDKSGLPSDRFFAERPEGSVSTLKIQRTQQEDSAVYLCASSLAGLEETQYFGPGTRLLVL.

V is TRBV20-1 and J is TRBJ2-5, with 8 bases identical to TRBD1. Germline CDR1 DFQATT, CDR2 SNEGSKA (reference sequence). This CDR3 region has 15 residues. V lost 0 bases, J lost 6 bases, and 9 bases stayed unmatched. This CDR3 reads CSARDQVQGAKTQYF. The CDR3 region has the DNA TGCAGTGCTAGAGATCAAGTTCAGGGGGCTAAGACCCAGTACTTC.

This clonotype came up a few times. The chain joins TRBV3-1 to TRBJ2-3; 8 bases match TRBD2. V lost 7 bases to trimming and J lost 2 bases; unmatched junction nucleotides: 23. This CDR3 comprises 20 residues. CDR1 and CDR2 (germline): LGHDT, YNNKEL (reference sequence). The CDR3 sequence: CASTLEEKLKRERFTDTQYF. In DNA form, the CDR3 reads TGTGCCAGCACCCTAGAAGAGAAATTGAAGCGGGAGAGGTTCACAGATACGCAGTATTTT.

This rearrangement joins TRBV6-5 to TRBJ1-2; a possible D gene is TRBD1 (6 bases). The CDR3 extends over 16 amino acids. Trimming shortened V by 0 bases and J by 3 bases, and 14 bases separated the two germline ends. CDR1 is MNHEY, CDR2 SVGAGI, per germline. The CDR3 nucleotides read TGTGCCAGCAGTTACTCGCCCCAGGGGAGTGACTATGGCTACACCTTC. It codes for CASSYSPQGSDYGYTF.

This clonotype was counted many times. The chain is built from TRBV12-3 or TRBV12-4 and TRBJ1-1; 7 bases agree with TRBD1. With 6 bases clipped from V and 1 base from J, the junction kept 2 bases outside the gene matches. This CDR3 contains 13 residues. This CDR3 reads CASRDRPNTEAFF. DNA of the CDR3: TGTGCCAGCAGGGACAGGCCGAACACTGAAGCTTTCTTT.

The gene calls are TRBV20-1 and TRBJ1-5, with D possibly matching TRBD1 (5 bases). CDR1 DFQATT and CDR2 SNEGSKA come from the germline V gene (reference sequence). Trimming took off 3 bases at V and 4 bases at J, with 10 bases between the two ends. This CDR3 spans 13 amino acids. In nucleotides, the CDR3 is TGCAGTGCTAGTCTGGGGGGAAATCAGCCCCAGCATTTT. As protein: CSASLGGNQPQHF.

The genes are TRBV28 and TRBJ2-3; 7 nucleotides agree with TRBD2. Germline lookup yields CDR1 MDHEN and CDR2 SYDVKM. The V gene end was trimmed by 3 bases and the J gene end by 2 bases; junction bases not matched to a gene: 2. This CDR3 comprises 14 residues. Here the CDR3 reads CASSFGRDTDTQYF. CDR3 nucleotides: TGTGCCAGCAGTTTTGGGAGGGACACAGATACGCAGTATTTT.

This clonotype has at least ten counts. This chain connects TRBV4-1 to TRBJ2-1; D is unclear. The V end lost 5 bases, the J end lost 7 bases, and 21 bases lay between the germline ends. This CDR3 has 16 residues. The germline gives CDR1 MGHRA, CDR2 YSYEKL. Here the CDR3 reads CASSGIGFLDGNEQFF. For the CDR3, the DNA is TGCGCCAGCAGCGGGATTGGGTTCCTTGATGGAAATGAGCAGTTCTTC.

This clonotype has a handful of counts. The J gene is TRBJ2-7, the V gene TRBV27, with 8 bases matching TRBD2. CDR3 length: 15 amino acids. After removal of 3 bases from V and 4 bases from J, the junction contained 8 bases not matched to a gene. Germline V lookup: CDR1 MNHEY, CDR2 SMNVEV (reference sequence). The CDR3 region has the DNA TGTGCCAGCAGTTTTAGGAGTCGGGGGGGATACGAGCAGTACTTC. Its protein product is CASSFRSRGGYEQYF.

The V and J genes are TRBV5-1 and TRBJ2-7, with D perhaps matching TRBD1 (5 bases). This CDR3 is 11 amino acids long. Trimming stripped 4 bases from V and 7 bases from J, with 9 bases between. Germline lookup yields CDR1 SGHRS and CDR2 YFSETQ. CDR3 loop: CASSRNREQYF. CDR3 DNA: TGCGCCAGCAGCAGGAACAGGGAGCAGTACTTC.

This clonotype was recorded at least ten times. The chain couples TRBV20-1 to TRBJ2-7, with D possibly called TRBD1 or TRBD2 (6 bases each). The CDR3 has 13 amino acids. Trimming removed 6 bases at V and 4 bases at J, with 16 bases between. Germline V lookup: CDR1 DFQATT, CDR2 SNEGSKA (reference sequence). Here the CDR3 DNA reads TGCAGTGCCCCAGGAGGGACACAGTACGAGCAGTACTTC. It codes for CSAPGGTQYEQYF.

The chain has TRBV5-1 and TRBJ1-3; D not resolved. CDR1 is SGHRS, CDR2 YFSETQ, per germline. The CDR3 is made up of 16 amino acids. V dropped 2 bases and J dropped 0 bases, with 12 bases sitting between them. CDR3 sequence (DNA): TGCGCCAGCAGCTTTGATTCCCCGTCCTCTGGAAACACCATATATTTT. Encoded protein: CASSFDSPSSGNTIYF.

In its sample, this clonotype was seen once. The chain carries TRBV27 and TRBJ2-3; D is uncertain. Germline CDR1 reads MNHEY; CDR2 reads SMNVEV (reference sequence). V was shortened by 9 bases and J by 2 bases, with 15 bases between the two germline ends. The CDR3 covers 14 residues. The CDR3 DNA sequence: TGTGCCAGTCGAACCCACAGTAACACAGATACGCAGTATTTT. This encodes CASRTHSNTDTQYF.

Regarding this clonotype: An end of the junction does not agree with germline; a read error may underlie this. The J gene is TRBJ2-1, the V gene TRBV7-7; 13 positions match TRBD2. This CDR3 spans 16 amino acids. Per germline, CDR1 SSHAT and CDR2 FNYEAQ (reference sequence). As DNA, the CDR3 is TGTGCTAGCAGCTCGACTAGCGGGAGGCCTTACAATGAGCAGTTCTTC. Encoded protein: CASSSTSGRPYNEQFF.

This clonotype appeared many times. The V and J genes are TRBV12-3 or TRBV12-4 and TRBJ1-1; no reliable D call. CDR3 size: 12 residues. V was cut by 3 bases and J by 5 bases, with 7 bases left in between. The CDR3 DNA sequence: TGTGCCAGCAGTTTCTCCGGGACTGAAGCTTTCTTT. Protein sequence: CASSFSGTEAFF.

The chain uses TRBV5-5 and TRBJ2-3; 9 positions agree with TRBD1. The CDR3 runs 17 residues. CDR1 is SGHKS and CDR2 is YYEKEE in the germline V gene (reference sequence). The junction had 12 bases not matched to a gene; V was cut back by 4 bases and J by 3 bases. CDR3 in amino acids: CASSQYSGTGMTDTQYF. As DNA, the CDR3 is TGTGCCAGCAGCCAATACTCCGGGACAGGGATGACAGATACGCAGTATTTT.

This clonotype is a singleton in its sample. The genes are TRBV7-2 and TRBJ1-1; D is unclear. The ends were cut back, 2 bases at V and 7 bases at J, with 8 bases in the middle. The CDR3 runs 12 residues. The germline V gene encodes CDR1 SGHTA and CDR2 FQGNSA. In DNA, the CDR3 is TGTGCCAGCAGCTTATATGGCCATGAAGCTTTCTTT. It yields the protein CASSLYGHEAFF.